The next 18 T cell receptor beta chains were all read from a single sample in a study of blood T cell repertoires in COVID-19. The assay was immunoSEQ multiplex PCR, and TCRdb's table has in-frame clones only and misses some. The sample yields about 140,000 clones, 77% seen once. Sequencing input: peripheral blood. These receptors came from a woman between 50 and 59 years old with active or convalescent COVID-19.

DNA of the CDR3: TGTGCCAGCTCACCGGGACAGGGGGTTGCTGGGGCCAACGTCCTGACTTTC. Protein: CASSPGQGVAGANVLTF. The chain joins TRBV18 to TRBJ2-6, with TRBD1 matching 11 bases. CDR3 length equals 17 residues. The germline gives CDR1 KGHSH, CDR2 LQKENI. Losses at the gene ends were 3 bases for V and 2 bases for J; bases not matched to a gene: 3.

V gene TRBV2 combines with J gene TRBJ2-1; TRBD1 agrees at 7 bases. CDR3 length equals 12 residues. The ends lost 1 base at V and 16 bases at J; junction bases unmatched: 7. From germline, CDR1 is SNHLY and CDR2 FYNNEI. The CDR3 DNA reads TGTGCCAGCAGTGAAGGAAAGGGGGCGCGATTCTTC. It specifies CASSEGKGARFF.

The gene calls are TRBV6-4 and TRBJ2-3; TRBD2 might be the D (5 bases). Per germline, CDR1 MRHNA and CDR2 SNTAGT. V dropped 3 bases and J dropped 1 base, with 11 bases sitting between them. The CDR3 runs 15 residues. The CDR3 DNA follows: TGTGCCAGCAGTGAATACGGGGTTGGCACAGATACGCAGTATTTT. Translation gives CASSEYGVGTDTQYF.

V usage is TRBV2 and J usage is TRBJ1-4, with a possible D match to TRBD1 (5 bases). CDR3 length: 15 amino acids. V gave up 2 bases and J gave up 16 bases, with 23 bases separating them. Per the germline V gene, CDR1 is SNHLY and CDR2 is FYNNEI. As DNA, the CDR3 is TGTGCCAGCAGTGAAAGGGGCCGAGAATATGAAAAAGGGTTTTTT. This gives the protein CASSERGREYEKGFF. Using reference TRBV2 and TRBJ1-4 for the parts outside the CDR3, the full variable domain is EPEVTQTPSHQVTQMGQEVILRCVPISNHLYFYWYRQILGQKVEFLVSFYNNEISEKSEIFDDQFSVERPDGSNFTLKIRSTKLEDSAMYFCASSERGREYEKGFFGSGTQLSVL.

This chain uses TRBV19 with TRBJ1-5; 9 bases map to TRBD1. Germline CDR1 reads LNHDA; CDR2 reads SQIVND (reference sequence). This CDR3 region has 16 residues. V shed 6 bases and J 6 bases; nucleotides not matched to a gene: 12. For the CDR3, the DNA is TGTGCCAGTAGCCCGGTGGACAGGGGATCCGCTCAGCCCCAGCATTTT. It yields the protein CASSPVDRGSAQPQHF.

This chain uses TRBV3-1 (or the pseudogene TRBV3-2) with TRBJ1-6; TRBD1 matches at 8 bases. Germline CDR1 LGHDT, CDR2 YNNKEL (reference sequence). The CDR3 consists of 16 residues. J was trimmed by 5 bases and V by 1 base; bases with no gene match: 4. The CDR3 protein is CASSQGQGANNSPLHF. The CDR3 DNA reads as TGTGCCAGCAGCCAAGGCCAGGGGGCTAATAATTCACCCCTCCACTTT.

The V gene is TRBV7-2, the J gene TRBJ2-3; 11 positions match TRBD2. The length of the CDR3 is 15 residues. With 5 bases clipped from V and 5 bases from J, the junction kept 6 bases outside the gene matches. Per the germline V gene, CDR1 is SGHTA and CDR2 is FQGNSA. In DNA form, the CDR3 reads TGTGCCAGCAGCCGTAGCGGGAGGGTTGTAGATACGCAGTATTTT. Translating it yields CASSRSGRVVDTQYF.

The chain combines TRBV7-6 with TRBJ1-2, with 7 bases fitting TRBD1. V lost 1 base, J lost 4 bases, and 3 bases stayed unmatched. Per germline, CDR1 SGHVS and CDR2 FNYEAQ. CDR3 length equals 14 residues. CDR3 sequence: CASSLDGTAYGYTF. CDR3 nucleotide sequence: TGTGCCAGCAGCTTAGATGGGACAGCCTATGGCTACACCTTC.

The chain is built from TRBV19 and TRBJ2-3, with 8 positions matching TRBD2. The length of the CDR3 is 18 residues. The V segment lost 5 bases and the J segment 1 base; nucleotides outside the gene matches: 14. The germline V gene encodes CDR1 LNHDA and CDR2 SQIVND (reference sequence). The CDR3 nucleotides read TGTGCCAGTAGTGGAAAAATGAGCGGGGGTTCGCGCACAGATACGCAGTATTTT. Its translation is CASSGKMSGGSRTDTQYF.

This clone was observed a single time. This chain uses TRBV9 with TRBJ2-5; TRBD2 agrees at 11 bases. The CDR3 sequence is 15 residues long. CDR1 SGDLS and CDR2 YYNGEE come from the germline V gene. The V segment lost 3 bases and the J segment 5 bases; nucleotides outside the gene matches: 6. The CDR3 bases are TGTGCCAGCAGCGCCGGACTAGCGGGTCGGGAGACCCAGTACTTC. This encodes CASSAGLAGRETQYF.

CDR3 sequence reads: CASSPVEFYNSPLHF. In DNA form, the CDR3 reads TGTGCCAGCAGCCCCGTGGAGTTCTATAATTCACCCCTCCACTTT. The chain recombines TRBV6-2 or TRBV6-3 with TRBJ1-6, with no clear D. Germline assignment: CDR1 MNHEY and CDR2 SVGEGT. V was cut by 6 bases and J by 3 bases, with 12 bases left in between. CDR3 length: 15 residues.

The chain combines TRBV7-6 with TRBJ2-7; D gene uncertain. The ends were cut back, 0 bases at V and 3 bases at J, with 12 bases in the middle. Germline V CDR1 and CDR2: SGHVS, FNYEAQ. CDR3 length equals 15 residues. CDR3 protein: CASSLATTPLYEQYF. The CDR3 DNA follows: TGTGCCAGCAGCTTAGCCACTACCCCCCTCTACGAGCAGTACTTC.

This clone has only one observation. This rearrangement joins TRBV25-1 to TRBJ1-1; 8 nucleotides match TRBD1. Unmatched junction bases numbered 7, after V lost 2 bases and J lost 5 bases. The CDR3 consists of 15 residues. The germline V gene has CDR1 MGHDK and CDR2 SYGVNS. The CDR3 coding sequence is TGTGCCAGCAGTGAACTTCGACAGGGGCGGACTGAAGCTTTCTTT. It is translated as CASSELRQGRTEAFF. Using reference TRBV25-1 and TRBJ1-1 for the parts outside the CDR3, the full variable domain is EADIYQTPRYLVIGTGKKITLECSQTMGHDKMYWYQQDPGMELHLIHYSYGVNSTEKGDLSSESTVSRIRTEHFPLTLESARPSHTSQYLCASSELRQGRTEAFFGQGTRLTVV.

CDR3 DNA: TGTGCCAGCCGACCTAGGGACAGGGTCAATCAGCCCCAGCATTTT. Translating it yields CASRPRDRVNQPQHF. The chain combines TRBV28 with TRBJ1-5, with 9 bases that match TRBD1. The germline CDR1 and CDR2 sequences are MDHEN and SYDVKM. Trimming removed 8 bases from V and 3 bases from J; junction bases left unmatched: 8. The CDR3 consists of 15 residues.

In this sample, this clone turned up once. The rearrangement joins TRBV19 to TRBJ1-5, with 9 bases matching TRBD1. V shed 3 bases, J shed 2 bases, and the junction held 5 bases outside the gene matches. The CDR3 has 16 amino acids. CDR1 LNHDA and CDR2 SQIVND come from the germline V gene (reference sequence). The CDR3: CASSMPRDRGNQPQHF. CDR3 in DNA: TGTGCCAGTAGTATGCCCCGGGACAGGGGCAATCAGCCCCAGCATTTT.

The rearrangement uses TRBV5-1 and TRBJ1-1; 7 bases map to TRBD1. Per germline, CDR1 SGHRS and CDR2 YFSETQ. Trimming took 0 bases from V and 2 from J; bases not matched to a gene: 10. The length of the CDR3 is 17 residues. This chain's CDR3 is CASSLAIMDRLNTEAFF. Written as DNA, the CDR3 is TGCGCCAGCAGCTTGGCCATTATGGACAGGCTTAACACTGAAGCTTTCTTT.

This clone was found once. This chain joins TRBV6-1 and TRBJ2-5, with TRBD2 identical over 12 bases. Per the germline V gene, CDR1 is MNHNS and CDR2 is SASEGT. V lost 3 bases, J lost 7 bases, and 6 bases stayed unmatched. This CDR3 has 15 amino acids. For the CDR3, the DNA is TGTGCCAGCAGTGACCTAGCGGGGGGGCCCGTGACCCAGTACTTC. It yields the protein CASSDLAGGPVTQYF.

The chain employs TRBV10-3 and TRBJ2-7; weak D call: TRBD1 (6 bases). The CDR3 is made up of 13 amino acids. Germline lookup yields CDR1 ENHRY and CDR2 SYGVKD. Trimming removed 3 bases from V and 7 bases from J, with 13 bases in between. CDR3 coding DNA: TGTGCCATCAGTGACAGGGGCATGGGGGAGCAGTACTTC. This sequence encodes CAISDRGMGEQYF.